A selection of T cell receptor beta chains follows, all from one sample in a study of blood T cells in healthy people across ages. TCRdb analysed the 5' RACE reads with MiXCR anew, one entry per CDR3 protein. The data contain around 940,000 distinct CDR3 sequences, 51% of them singletons. Source material: blood. The receptors originated from a woman aged 55-75 years in good health. CDR3s include the opening cysteine and the closing phenylalanine or tryptophan. Clone size, where shown, is once, few, many, or a class for clones that have expanded.

CDR3: CAGSLVGTKTYEQYF
length: 15
size: -
V: TRBV5-1
J: TRBJ2-7

CDR3: CASSYQTGQNEQFF
length: 14
size: -
V: TRBV7-8
J: TRBJ2-1

CDR3: CASRGAGSTDTQYF
length: 14
size: -
V: TRBV7-2
J: TRBJ2-3

CDR3: CASSSQQTYNEQFF
length: 14
size: -
V: TRBV5-1
J: TRBJ2-1

CDR3: CASSPQGGNQPQHF
length: 14
size: many
V: TRBV12-3/TRBV12-4
J: TRBJ1-5

CDR3: CASSLASGSSSDTQYF
length: 16
size: few
V: TRBV7-2
J: TRBJ2-3

CDR3: CASTLGGPGALYGYTF
length: 16
size: -
V: TRBV28
J: TRBJ1-2

CDR3: CASSLLGQPTGELFF
length: 15
size: -
V: TRBV7-9
J: TRBJ2-2

CDR3: CASSPGPAQYEQYF
length: 14
size: -
V: TRBV7-2
J: -

CDR3: CASSQDRTSGNTIYF
length: 15
size: -
V: TRBV4-2
J: TRBJ1-3

CDR3: CASSLLGGVNTEAFF
length: 15
size: -
V: TRBV7-9
J: TRBJ1-1

CDR3: CASSLLDSPETQYF
length: 14
size: -
V: TRBV7-7
J: TRBJ2-5

CDR3: CATGTGPFKQFF
length: 12
size: -
V: TRBV5-6
J: TRBJ2-1

CDR3: CSVGHEQYF
length: 9
size: once
V: TRBV29-1
J: TRBJ2-7

CDR3: CASKTQYF
length: 8
size: few
V: TRBV5-1
J: TRBJ2-5

CDR3: CASSVLGRRGQPQHF
length: 15
size: -
V: TRBV28
J: TRBJ1-5

CDR3: CASSYDGTSREQYF
length: 14
size: many
V: TRBV6-2/TRBV6-3
J: TRBJ2-7

CDR3: CASSQLENNEKLFF
length: 14
size: -
V: TRBV18
J: TRBJ1-4

CDR3: CSVAWTSRKETQYF
length: 14
size: -
V: TRBV29-1
J: TRBJ2-5